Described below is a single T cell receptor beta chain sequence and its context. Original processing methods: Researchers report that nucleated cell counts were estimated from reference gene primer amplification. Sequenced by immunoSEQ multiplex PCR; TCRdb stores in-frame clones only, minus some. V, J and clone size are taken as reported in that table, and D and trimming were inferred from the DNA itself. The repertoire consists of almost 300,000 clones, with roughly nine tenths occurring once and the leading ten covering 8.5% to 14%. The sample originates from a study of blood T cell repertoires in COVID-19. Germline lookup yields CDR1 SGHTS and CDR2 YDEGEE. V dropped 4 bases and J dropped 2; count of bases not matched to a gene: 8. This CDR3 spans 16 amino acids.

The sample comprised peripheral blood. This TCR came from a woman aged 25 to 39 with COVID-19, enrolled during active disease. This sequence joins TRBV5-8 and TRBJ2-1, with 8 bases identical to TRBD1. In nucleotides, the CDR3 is TGTGCCAGCAGCAAATACAGGGGGGCCCCCTACAATGAGCAGTTCTTC. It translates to CASSKYRGAPYNEQFF.